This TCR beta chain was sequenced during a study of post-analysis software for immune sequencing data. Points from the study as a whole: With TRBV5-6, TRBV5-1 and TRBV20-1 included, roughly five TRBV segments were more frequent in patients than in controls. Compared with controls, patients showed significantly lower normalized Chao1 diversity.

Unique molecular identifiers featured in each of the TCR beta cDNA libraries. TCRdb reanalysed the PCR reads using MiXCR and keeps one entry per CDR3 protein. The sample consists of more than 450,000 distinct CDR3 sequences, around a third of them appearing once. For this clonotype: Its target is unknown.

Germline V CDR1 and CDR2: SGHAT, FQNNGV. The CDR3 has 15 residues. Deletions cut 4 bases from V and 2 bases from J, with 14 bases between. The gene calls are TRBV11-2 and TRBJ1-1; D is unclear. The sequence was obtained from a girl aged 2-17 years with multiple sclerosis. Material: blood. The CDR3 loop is CASSSLVPFNTEAFF. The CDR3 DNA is TGTGCCAGCAGCTCCCTCGTCCCTTTTAACACTGAAGCTTTCTTT. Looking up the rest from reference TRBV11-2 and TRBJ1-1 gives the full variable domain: EAGVAQSPRYKIIEKRQSVAFWCNPISGHATLYWYQQILGQGPKLLIQFQNNGVVDDSQLPKDRFSAERLKGVDSTLKIQPAKLEDSAVYLCASSSLVPFNTEAFFGQGTRLTVV.